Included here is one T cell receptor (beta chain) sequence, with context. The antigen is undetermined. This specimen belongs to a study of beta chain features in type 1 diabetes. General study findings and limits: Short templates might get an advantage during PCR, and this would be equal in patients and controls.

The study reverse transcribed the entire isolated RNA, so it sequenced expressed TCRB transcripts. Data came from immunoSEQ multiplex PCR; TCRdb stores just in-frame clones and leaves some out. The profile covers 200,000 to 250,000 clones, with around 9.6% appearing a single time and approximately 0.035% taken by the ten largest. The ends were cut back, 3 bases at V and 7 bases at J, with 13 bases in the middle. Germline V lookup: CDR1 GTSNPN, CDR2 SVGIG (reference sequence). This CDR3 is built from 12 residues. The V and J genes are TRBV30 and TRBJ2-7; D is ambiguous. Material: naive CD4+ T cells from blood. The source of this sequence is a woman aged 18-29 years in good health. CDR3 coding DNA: TGTGCCTGGAGCGTAAAAGACGGGGAGCAGTACTTC. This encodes CAWSVKDGEQYF.